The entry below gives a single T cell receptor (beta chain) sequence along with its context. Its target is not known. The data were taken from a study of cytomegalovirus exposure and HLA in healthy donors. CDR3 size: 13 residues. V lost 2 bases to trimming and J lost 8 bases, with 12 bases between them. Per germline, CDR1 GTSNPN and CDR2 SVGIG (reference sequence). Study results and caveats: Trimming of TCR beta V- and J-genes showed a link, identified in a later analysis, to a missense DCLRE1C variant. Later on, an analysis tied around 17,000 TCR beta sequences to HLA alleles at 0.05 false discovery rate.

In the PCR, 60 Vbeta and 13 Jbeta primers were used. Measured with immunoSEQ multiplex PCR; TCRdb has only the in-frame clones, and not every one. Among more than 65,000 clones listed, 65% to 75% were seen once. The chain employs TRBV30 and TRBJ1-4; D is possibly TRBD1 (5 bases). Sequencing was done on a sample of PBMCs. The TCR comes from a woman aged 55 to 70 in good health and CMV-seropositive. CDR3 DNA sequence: TGTGCCTGGAGTTTCCGCTGGGGCGAAAAACTGTTTTTT. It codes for CAWSFRWGEKLFF.